This TCR beta chain was found in a study of blood T cell repertoires in COVID-19. About the study: Sites across the United States, Italy and Spain contributed samples from acute and convalescent COVID-19.

The table came from immunoSEQ multiplex PCR; TCRdb's copy has only in-frame clones and leaves some out. The sample carries 200,000 to 250,000 clones, roughly 86% recorded once. CDR1 and CDR2 from the germline V gene are MGHDK and SYGVNS. V gave up 9 bases and J gave up 3 bases; unmatched junction bases: 11. This CDR3 region has 15 residues. This TCR derives from a woman aged 45-65 years who had recovered from COVID-19. The rearrangement joins TRBV25-1 to TRBJ2-3; 8 nucleotides line up with TRBD2. The sequenced material came from PBMCs or T cells enriched from blood (not recorded which). The CDR3 DNA follows: TGTGCCAGTTCTATTAGCGGGGCGGTTACAGATACGCAGTATTTT. This translates into CASSISGAVTDTQYF.